Presented here are 4 T cell receptor beta chains from one specimen sequenced in a study of blood T cell repertoires in COVID-19. Clones were sequenced by immunoSEQ multiplex PCR, and TCRdb holds only the in-frame ones, with some missing. The table includes some 150,000 clones, around 86% detected once. Material for sequencing was peripheral blood. The receptors stem from a human donor in a cohort sampled during active COVID-19.

This rearrangement joins TRBV5-4 to TRBJ2-1; 14 bases map to TRBD2. V shed 3 bases, J shed 8 bases, and the junction held 7 bases outside the gene matches. There are 16 residues in the CDR3. Germline-derived CDR1 and CDR2 are SGHNT and YYREEE (reference sequence). The CDR3 coding sequence is TGTGCCAGCAGCTCGGGACTAGCGGGAGTAATGGATGAGCAGTTCTTC. Translating it yields CASSSGLAGVMDEQFF.

In its sample, this clone was seen once. The genes are TRBV28 and TRBJ2-1, with 10 bases that match TRBD2. The CDR3 contains 17 residues. Looked up from germline, CDR1 is MDHEN and CDR2 is SYDVKM. The V segment lost 4 bases and the J segment 1 base; nucleotides outside the gene matches: 7. The CDR3 bases are TGTGCCAGCAGTTCCCACGGACTAGCGGAGTCCTACAATGAGCAGTTCTTC. It specifies CASSSHGLAESYNEQFF.

The rearrangement joins TRBV6-6 to TRBJ2-1; 11 positions match TRBD2. The ends lost 4 bases at V and 12 bases at J; junction bases unmatched: 5. CDR3 size: 13 residues. CDR1 and CDR2 (germline): MNHNY, SVGAGI (reference sequence). As DNA, the CDR3 is TGTGCCAGCAGTTCGACTAGCGGGACCCCGCAGTTCTTC. This codes for CASSSTSGTPQFF.

This rearrangement joins TRBV7-9 to TRBJ1-3, with TRBD1 as a possible D gene (5 bases). Germline V gene lookup returns CDR1 SEHNR and CDR2 FQNEAQ (reference sequence). The CDR3 is made up of 16 amino acids. The V gene lost 2 bases and the J gene lost 0 bases, with 11 bases spanning the gap. The CDR3 here is CASSLFVGGSGNTIYF. The CDR3 nucleotides are TGTGCCAGCAGCTTATTTGTGGGGGGCTCTGGAAACACCATATATTTT.